The present T cell receptor (beta chain) was sequenced within a study of cytomegalovirus exposure and HLA in healthy donors. Overall study results and limits: A few chains tied to CMV proved CMV antigen-specific in vitro. Researchers counted around 160 TCR beta chains as cytomegalovirus-associated. Reports credit the classifier with highly specific, highly sensitive diagnosis of cytomegalovirus status.

Among the approximately 110 subjects of the validation cohort, separate from the roughly 700-subject first cohort, were the donors. As for this clone: What it binds is not known.

Data came from immunoSEQ multiplex PCR; TCRdb stores just in-frame clones and leaves some out. The table includes more than 150,000 clones, over 65% detected once. The sample taken for sequencing was PBMCs. This clonotype was sampled from a man aged 18-30 years in good health and CMV-seropositive.

CDR3 nucleotides: TGTGCCAGCAGTTGGAACAGGGCCGGCCAGCCCCAGCATTTT. Residues: CASSWNRAGQPQHF. The rearrangement links TRBV6-6 to TRBJ1-5, with D perhaps matching TRBD1 (6 bases). V was cut by 4 bases and J by 7 bases, with 14 bases left in between. This CDR3 contains 14 residues. Germline CDR1 MNHNY, CDR2 SVGAGI (reference sequence).